The 11 T cell receptor beta chains listed next were all sequenced from one sample in a study of cytomegalovirus exposure and HLA in healthy donors. 60 Vbeta and 13 Jbeta primers were used in PCR. Generated by immunoSEQ multiplex PCR, the TCRdb table keeps only in-frame clones and is missing some. The profile shows some 200,000 clones, roughly 68% of them singletons. The source material was PBMCs. The receptors derive from a man in his forties in good health and CMV-seropositive.

This clone was seen only a few times. The chain carries TRBV7-8 and TRBJ2-5, with D perhaps TRBD2 (5 bases). The J call is doubtful: the DNA matches TRBJ2-7 better. CDR3 length: 14 residues. The germline V gene encodes CDR1 SGHVS and CDR2 FQNEAQ. The CDR3, as DNA: TGTGCCAGCAGCCCCAATCCGGGATCCTACGAGCAGTACTTC. Amino acids: CASSPNPGSYEQYF.

The CDR3 protein is CASSPQGVINIQYF. Written as DNA, the CDR3 is TGTGCCAGCAGCCCGCAGGGGGTTATTAACATTCAGTACTTC. The rearrangement links TRBV4-2 to TRBJ2-4, with 7 bases aligning to TRBD1. Germline V gene sequence: CDR1 LGHNA, CDR2 YNFKEQ. The CDR3 is 14 amino acids. After removal of 4 bases from V and 7 bases from J, the junction contained 7 bases not matched to a gene.

V and J are TRBV19 and TRBJ2-5, with a tentative D call TRBD1 (6 bases). Matching the DNA end better, TRBJ2-7 makes the J call doubtful. CDR3 length equals 14 residues. The germline V gene encodes CDR1 LNHDA and CDR2 SQIVND (reference sequence). CDR3 in amino acids: CASSIQGTPYEQYF. The CDR3, as DNA: TGTGCCAGTAGTATACAGGGGACCCCCTACGAGCAGTACTTC.

This chain joins TRBV5-1 and TRBJ2-1, with 8 bases lining up with TRBD2. CDR3 length: 15 amino acids. CDR1 is SGHRS, CDR2 YFSETQ, per germline. J gave up 1 base and V 4 bases, and 4 bases lay outside the gene matches. For the CDR3, the DNA is TGCGCCAGCAGCACCGGGACTAGTTCCTACAATGAGCAGTTCTTC. Translated: CASSTGTSSYNEQFF.

Here the CDR3 reads CASSPHGLANSPLHF. DNA for the CDR3: TGTGCCAGCAGCCCGCACGGACTGGCTAATTCACCCCTCCACTTT. V and J are TRBV7-9 and TRBJ1-6, with D unresolved. CDR3 length: 15 residues. V dropped 5 bases and J dropped 6 bases, with 14 bases sitting between them. Germline V lookup: CDR1 SEHNR, CDR2 FQNEAQ (reference sequence). Full variable domain (missing parts from reference TRBV7-9 and TRBJ1-6): DTGVSQNPRHKITKRGQNVTFRCDPISEHNRLYWYRQTLGQGPEFLTYFQNEAQLEKSRLLSDRFSAERPKGSFSTLEIQRTEQGDSAMYLCASSPHGLANSPLHFGNGTRLTVT.

The table lists this clone with a few counts. CDR3 nucleotide sequence: TGCGCCAGCAGCTTGGCCAAGGGCGGGGGCGGAACCGGGGAGCTGTTTTTT. It specifies CASSLAKGGGGTGELFF. The chain employs TRBV5-1 and TRBJ2-2, with a weak D call TRBD2 (7 bases). Per germline, CDR1 SGHRS and CDR2 YFSETQ. CDR3 size: 17 residues. The V gene lost 0 bases and the J gene lost 5 bases, with 17 bases spanning the gap.

The V gene is TRBV2, the J gene TRBJ2-7, with D possibly matching TRBD1 (7 bases). From germline, CDR1 is SNHLY and CDR2 FYNNEI. The CDR3 runs to 12 residues. The DNA for the CDR3 is TGTGCGAGCCAGGGGGGTGGGAACGAGCAGTACTTC. Protein product: CASQGGGNEQYF. The variable domain in full, completed from reference TRBV2 and TRBJ2-7, reads EPEVTQTPSHQVTQMGQEVILRCVPISNHLYFYWYRQILGQKVEFLVSFYNNEISEKSEIFDDQFSVERPDGSNFTLKIRSTKLEDSAMYFCASQGGGNEQYFGPGTRLTVT.

As DNA, the CDR3 is TGTGCCAGCAGTTTAGGAAGTCGGAGGGGAGAAGGTGAAAAACTGTTTTTT. Translated: CASSLGSRRGEGEKLFF. This sequence joins TRBV28 and TRBJ1-4, with D perhaps TRBD1 (5 bases). This CDR3 region has 17 residues. V shed 2 bases and J shed 7 bases, with 20 bases lying between them. The germline gives CDR1 MDHEN, CDR2 SYDVKM.

Only one count was recorded for this clone. V is TRBV7-9 and J is TRBJ2-7, with a possible D match to TRBD1 (5 bases). The length of the CDR3 is 13 residues. V was pared by 5 bases and J by 3 bases, with 11 bases between. Germline-derived CDR1 and CDR2 are SEHNR and FQNEAQ (reference sequence). The CDR3, as DNA: TGTGCCAGCAGCCCGACAGCCAACTACGAGCAGTACTTC. Translating gives CASSPTANYEQYF.

The gene calls are TRBV27 and TRBJ2-7; 8 nucleotides line up with TRBD2. Germline loops: CDR1 MNHEY, CDR2 SMNVEV (reference sequence). The CDR3 contains 16 residues. The junction had 9 bases not matched to a gene; V was cut back by 5 bases and J by 0 bases. The DNA for the CDR3 is TGTGCCAGCAGTCCATCGAGCGGGGGCCTCTCCTACGAGCAGTACTTC. It translates to CASSPSSGGLSYEQYF.

This clone has a handful of counts. This sequence joins TRBV2 and TRBJ1-2; D unclear. Germline V gene sequence: CDR1 SNHLY, CDR2 FYNNEI. Trimming removed 5 bases from V and 3 bases from J, with 7 bases in between. The CDR3 is 12 amino acids. The CDR3 nucleotides are TGTGCCAGCAGTTTCGGGGACTATGGCTACACCTTC. Protein: CASSFGDYGYTF.